The source of this T cell receptor beta chain is a study of blood T cell repertoires in COVID-19. Study overall: Specimens from acute and convalescent COVID-19 originated in the United States, Italy and Spain.

Trimming removed 0 bases from V and 4 bases from J; junction bases left unmatched: 5. From germline, CDR1 is SGDLS and CDR2 YYNGEE. This CDR3 is 16 amino acids long. Clones were read by immunoSEQ multiplex PCR, and TCRdb kept only the in-frame ones, dropping some. This table has about 210,000 clones, about 76% appearing once. In terms of age and location, participants ranged from roughly 18 to 95 years and lived in about two dozen US areas. The chain couples TRBV9 to TRBJ2-3, with 10 bases aligning to TRBD2. The TCR originated in a woman in her forties or fifties with acute COVID-19. Sequenced material: PBMCs or T cells enriched from blood (not recorded which). CDR3 bases: TGTGCCAGCAGCGTAGAAAGCGGGAGGGCCCCAGATACGCAGTATTTT. It translates to CASSVESGRAPDTQYF.